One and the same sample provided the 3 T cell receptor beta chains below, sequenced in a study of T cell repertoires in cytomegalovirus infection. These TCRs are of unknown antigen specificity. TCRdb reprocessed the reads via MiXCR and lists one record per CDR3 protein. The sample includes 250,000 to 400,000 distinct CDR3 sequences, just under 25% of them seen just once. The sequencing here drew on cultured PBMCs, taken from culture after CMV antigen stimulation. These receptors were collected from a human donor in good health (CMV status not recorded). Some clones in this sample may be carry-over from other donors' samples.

CDR3: CASSFQKTFQETQYF. DNA for the CDR3: TGTGCCAGCAGCTTCCAGAAGACATTCCAAGAGACCCAGTACTTC. V usage is TRBV5-4 and J usage is TRBJ2-5; D not resolved. V lost 2 bases and J 1 base, leaving 12 bases between the germline ends. Germline CDR1 is SGHNT and CDR2 is YYREEE (reference sequence). CDR3 size: 15 residues.

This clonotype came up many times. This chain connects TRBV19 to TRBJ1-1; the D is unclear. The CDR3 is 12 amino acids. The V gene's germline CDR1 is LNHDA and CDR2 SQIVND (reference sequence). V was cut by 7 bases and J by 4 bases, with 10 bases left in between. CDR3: CASIGDITEAFF. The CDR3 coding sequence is TGTGCCAGTATCGGGGATATCACTGAAGCTTTCTTT.

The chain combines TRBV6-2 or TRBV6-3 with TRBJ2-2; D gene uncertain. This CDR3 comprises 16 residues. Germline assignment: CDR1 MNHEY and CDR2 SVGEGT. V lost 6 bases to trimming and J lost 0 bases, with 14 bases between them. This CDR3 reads CASSLMTGSNTGELFF. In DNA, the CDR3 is TGTGCCAGCAGCCTGATGACTGGGTCGAACACCGGGGAGCTGTTTTTT.